The entry below describes one T cell receptor (beta chain). Its antigen is unknown. Assay execution took place at the deep level. TCRdb's table, derived via immunoSEQ multiplex PCR, lists solely in-frame clones and lacks some. The profile shows fewer than 1 million clones, approximately 96% of them singletons. With V trimmed by 5 bases and J by 4 bases, 6 bases remained unmatched. From germline, CDR1 is SGHVS and CDR2 FQNEAQ. This CDR3 spans 15 amino acids. Terminally differentiated effector memory CD45RA+ cells were excluded from the naive CD8 cells, which were CD45RO-negative and positively selected for CCR7. This entry comes from a study of shared clonotypes between healthy human individuals. Study-wide results and limits: Some clonotypes were shared by all four sorted-subset donors, while others were not shared. The non-shared ones had lower generation probabilities than the shared ones.

The source material was naive CD8+ T cells sorted from blood. This receptor was taken from a man aged 25 to 40 in good health. The J gene is TRBJ2-7, the V gene TRBV7-8, with 12 bases identical to TRBD2. The CDR3 is CASSPTSGSLYEQYF. Written as DNA, the CDR3 is TGTGCCAGCAGCCCGACTAGCGGGAGTTTATACGAGCAGTACTTC. Variable domain in full (rest from reference TRBV7-8 and TRBJ2-7): GAGVSQSPRYKVAKRGQDVALRCDPISGHVSLFWYQQALGQGPEFLTYFQNEAQLDKSGLPSDRFFAERPEGSVSTLKIQRTQQEDSAVYLCASSPTSGSLYEQYFGPGTRLTVT.